This T cell receptor (beta chain) stems from a study of blood T cell repertoires in COVID-19. Per the original methods: Researchers report that nucleated cell counts were estimated from reference gene primer amplification. TCRdb's table, derived via immunoSEQ multiplex PCR, lists solely in-frame clones and lacks some. Clone size and the V and J calls come from that table; the DNA yielded D and trimming. This table has roughly 110,000 clones, roughly 76% appearing once. The CDR3 contains 15 residues. With V trimmed by 2 bases and J by 8 bases, 9 bases remained unmatched. The germline CDR1 and CDR2 sequences are SGHDT and YYEEEE.

Source material: peripheral blood. The sequence was obtained from a human donor in a cohort sampled during active COVID-19. The chain is built from TRBV5-6 and TRBJ1-4; 7 bases are a match to TRBD1. The CDR3 loop reads CASSLLRDRVEKLFF. CDR3 nucleotides: TGTGCCAGCAGCTTACTCAGAGACAGGGTCGAAAAACTGTTTTTT.